Each of the 2 T cell receptor beta chains below was sequenced from the same sample in a study of post-analysis software for immune sequencing data. Study outcomes and limitations: The study found TRBV5-6, TRBV5-1 and TRBV20-1 among five TRBV segments more frequent in patients than controls.

Unique molecular identifiers were present in the TCR beta cDNA libraries. Each CDR3 protein is one row after TCRdb ran MiXCR on the PCR reads. The sample shows roughly 870,000 distinct CDR3 sequences, roughly 50% of them seen only once. These TCRs' antigens remain unknown. Material: blood. All receptors derive from a girl between 10 and 17 years old with multiple sclerosis.

The J gene is TRBJ1-1, the V gene TRBV7-2, with TRBD1 identical over 9 bases. Germline CDR1 and CDR2: SGHTA and FQGNSA. The CDR3 is made up of 15 amino acids. Trimming removed 5 bases from V and 6 bases from J; junction bases left unmatched: 10. Written as DNA, the CDR3 is TGTGCCAGCAGCGCGAGAGGGACAGGGACGGCTGAAGCTTTCTTT. Its translation is CASSARGTGTAEAFF.

V gene TRBV6-1 combines with J gene TRBJ2-7, with 11 bases lining up with TRBD2. CDR3 length equals 18 residues. Trimming cost V 5 bases and J 5 bases; bases outside gene matches: 17. CDR1 and CDR2 (germline): MNHNS, SASEGT. CDR3 DNA: TGTGCCAGCAGTCTAATTGGAACTAGCGGGAGAATCCCCCACGAGCAGTACTTC. It translates to CASSLIGTSGRIPHEQYF.